Below are 11 T cell receptor beta chains sequenced from a single sample in a study of STAT3 mutations in large granular lymphocyte leukemia. Study observations and caveats: In T-cell large granular lymphocyte leukemia, about half of patients showed multiple immunodominant subclonotypes.

These receptors have no identified antigens. The table came from immunoSEQ multiplex PCR; TCRdb's copy has only in-frame clones and leaves some out. The sample lists roughly 3,000 clones; roughly 90% were seen once. Material for sequencing was peripheral blood mononuclear cells. The receptor set was obtained from a man aged 40-55 years with T-cell large granular lymphocyte leukemia. Some clones in this sample may be carry-over from other donors' samples.

The rearrangement joins TRBV7-9 to TRBJ1-5; D remains ambiguous. Trimming removed 2 bases from V and 3 bases from J, with 8 bases in between. CDR1 is SEHNR, CDR2 FQNEAQ, per germline (reference sequence). The CDR3 spans 14 residues. CDR3 loop: CASSLSSPNQPQHF. The CDR3 bases are TGTGCCAGCAGCTTATCCAGCCCCAATCAGCCCCAGCATTTT.

The gene calls are TRBV5-8 and TRBJ1-6; D remains unclear. V lost 2 bases and J 9 bases, leaving 18 bases between the germline ends. Germline V CDR1 and CDR2: SGHTS, YDEGEE. This CDR3 has 16 residues. The CDR3 bases are TGTGCCAGCAGCTTCGGTAATGGCGGTGAACCTTCACCCCTCCACTTT. This sequence encodes CASSFGNGGEPSPLHF.

This chain connects TRBV27 to TRBJ1-5; no clear D. CDR3 size: 13 residues. Germline V gene sequence: CDR1 MNHEY, CDR2 SMNVEV (reference sequence). Trimming removed 5 bases at V and 8 bases at J, with 13 bases between. The CDR3 sequence is CASSRAYEKPQHF. The CDR3 nucleotides read TGTGCCAGCAGTCGGGCGTACGAGAAGCCCCAGCATTTT.

The rearrangement uses TRBV7-2 and TRBJ2-7; D gene ambiguous. The V gene lost 7 bases and the J gene lost 3 bases, with 13 bases spanning the gap. This CDR3 is built from 13 residues. Germline V gives CDR1 SGHTA, CDR2 FQGNSA. DNA of the CDR3: TGTGCCAGCACCCCCTACGTGGGCTACGAGCAGTACTTC. Translated: CASTPYVGYEQYF.

The J gene is TRBJ2-5, the V gene TRBV11-2; D not certain. Germline CDR1 SGHAT, CDR2 FQNNGV. The CDR3 loop spans 13 amino acids. The V and J ends lost 5 bases and 2 bases respectively, with 9 bases between them. The CDR3 is CASSPYGQETQYF. DNA of the CDR3: TGTGCCAGCAGCCCATATGGTCAAGAGACCCAGTACTTC. Full variable domain (missing parts from reference TRBV11-2 and TRBJ2-5): EAGVAQSPRYKIIEKRQSVAFWCNPISGHATLYWYQQILGQGPKLLIQFQNNGVVDDSQLPKDRFSAERLKGVDSTLKIQPAKLEDSAVYLCASSPYGQETQYFGPGTRLLVL.

This rearrangement joins TRBV27 to TRBJ1-2; D might be TRBD1 (5 bases). V was clipped by 2 bases and J by 6 bases, with 10 bases between them. CDR3 length: 13 residues. Germline loops: CDR1 MNHEY, CDR2 SMNVEV (reference sequence). The chain's CDR3 is CASSLRQGNGYTF. The CDR3 DNA reads as TGTGCCAGCAGTTTAAGGCAGGGTAATGGCTACACCTTC.

The chain is built from TRBV1 and TRBJ2-6. TRBV1 is a recognized pseudogene. There are 17 residues in the CDR3. In DNA form, the CDR3 reads TGCACCAGCAGGTACAAAGGTGCACAAAGTCGGGCCAACGTCCTGACTTTC. Protein sequence: CTSRYKGAQSRANVLTF.

The CDR3, as DNA: TGTGCCAGCTCACCGGGACAGCCCACTGAAGCTTTCTTT. This sequence encodes CASSPGQPTEAFF. The V and J genes are TRBV18 and TRBJ1-1; 7 positions match TRBD1. Germline V CDR1 and CDR2: KGHSH, LQKENI. CDR3 length: 13 residues. With 3 bases clipped from V and 4 bases from J, the junction kept 2 bases outside the gene matches.

V usage is TRBV6-4 and J usage is TRBJ1-2; TRBD1 might be the D (6 bases). V gave up 4 bases and J gave up 7 bases, with 13 bases separating them. This CDR3 has 13 residues. Germline values: CDR1 MRHNA, CDR2 SNTAGT. The CDR3 spells CASSAAGEGGYTF. As DNA, the CDR3 is TGTGCCAGCAGTGCGGCAGGGGAGGGTGGCTACACCTTC.

The rearrangement uses TRBV4-2 and TRBJ2-3; 11 nucleotides line up with TRBD2. The germline gives CDR1 LGHNA, CDR2 YNFKEQ. This CDR3 comprises 17 residues. J was trimmed by 6 bases and V by 0 bases; bases with no gene match: 8. The CDR3 is CASSQDWLAGGGDTQYF. The CDR3 DNA sequence: TGTGCCAGCAGCCAAGATTGGCTAGCGGGGGGAGGGGATACGCAGTATTTT.

This clone was detected only once. The CDR3 DNA reads as TGCGCCAGCAGCCCCACCGAGGGGCGAGATTCACCCCTCCACTTT. Amino acids: CASSPTEGRDSPLHF. J is TRBJ1-6 and V is TRBV5-1; D may be TRBD1 (5 bases). V lost 4 bases and J lost 8, with 16 bases in between. Germline values: CDR1 SGHRS, CDR2 YFSETQ. The CDR3 runs 15 residues.